A selection of T cell receptor beta chains follows, all from one sample in a study of technical replicates of blood from a few donors. Using immunoSEQ multiplex PCR, the repertoire was profiled, and TCRdb retains in-frame clones only, with some absent. The sample holds about 13,000 clones, approximately 86% seen once. The sample was PBMCs. These receptors all stem from a human donor in good health. The CDR3 runs from the conserved cysteine through the conserved F or W. D genes are given only for firm matches. Clone size is not always given. Where it is, it says once, few, many or a class for expanded clones.

clone_size j_call d_call v_call cdr3_nt cdr3_aa
NA TRBJ2-1 TRBD1 TRBV29-1 TGCAGCGTCTTAGGACAGGGGACCTACAATGAGCAGTTCTTC CSVLGQGTYNEQFF
NA TRBJ1-3 NA TRBV6-1 TGTGCCAGCAGTGAACTACTCACCATATATTTT CASSELLTIYF
NA TRBJ2-3 TRBD1 TRBV19 TGTGCCAGTACCGAACAGGGGGCGCGAACAGATACGCAGTATTTT CASTEQGARTDTQYF
NA TRBJ2-1 NA TRBV6-5 TGTGCCAGCAGTTACGTCGGACTAAGCTCCTACAATGAGCAGTTCTTC CASSYVGLSSYNEQFF
NA TRBJ2-5 NA TRBV5-4 TGTGCCAGCTCCCCGGGGGAGATGGAGACCCAGTACTTC CASSPGEMETQYF
NA TRBJ2-1 NA TRBV19 TGTGCCAGTAATTCAGGGCGAACGAGTTACAATGAGCAGTTCTTC CASNSGRTSYNEQFF
NA TRBJ2-7 NA TRBV27 TGTGCCAGCAGCTATGACTACTTATACGAGCAGTACTTC CASSYDYLYEQYF
NA TRBJ2-6 TRBD1 TRBV5-1 TGCGCCAGCAGCTCCGGACAGGGCCCCTCTGGGGCCAACGTCCTGACTTTC CASSSGQGPSGANVLTF
once TRBJ1-1 NA TRBV19 TGTGCCAGTAGTCGGGGGGCTACTGAAGCTTTCTTT CASSRGATEAFF
NA TRBJ2-7 TRBD2 TRBV12-5 TGTGCTAGTGGTTCCACGGGACTAGCGGGATCCTACGAGCAGTACTTC CASGSTGLAGSYEQYF
NA TRBJ1-2 TRBD1 TRBV2 TGTGCCAGCACCAGGGACAGGGTTGTCTATGGCTACACCTTC CASTRDRVVYGYTF
NA TRBJ1-2 TRBD1 TRBV4-1 TGCGCCAGCAGCCTAGGACAGGGTGATGTCTATGGCTACACCTTC CASSLGQGDVYGYTF
NA TRBJ2-5 TRBD2 TRBV14 TGTGTTATTCAGACTAGCGGGAAGAGTGGGGAAGAGACCCAGTACTTC CVIQTSGKSGEETQYF
NA TRBJ2-1 TRBD1 TRBV18 TGTGCCAGCAGCGAGGGGACAGGGAACTACAATGAGCAGTTCTTC CASSEGTGNYNEQFF
NA TRBJ2-7 TRBD2 TRBV30 TGTGCCTGGAGCAAGACTAGCGGGTTCTCCTACGAGCAGTACTTC CAWSKTSGFSYEQYF
once TRBJ2-7 TRBD2 TRBV5-8 TGTGCCAGCAGCGGGACTAGCGGACATTACGAGCAGTACTTC CASSGTSGHYEQYF
once TRBJ2-3 NA TRBV6-5 TGTGCCAGCAACACAGGCACAGATACGCAGTATTTT CASNTGTDTQYF
NA TRBJ2-7 NA TRBV5-4 TGTGCCAGCAGCTTGAGATCGGTGTCCTACGAGCAGTACTTC CASSLRSVSYEQYF
NA TRBJ1-1 TRBD1 TRBV27 TGTGCCAGCAGTAACGGACAGGGGGCGCTTATTACTGAAGCTTTCTTT CASSNGQGALITEAFF
NA TRBJ2-7 TRBD1 TRBV19 TGTGCCAGTAGTGAGACGGCCAGGACAGGCTGGGGTCGCTACGAGCAGTACTTC CASSETARTGWGRYEQYF
few TRBJ2-7 TRBD1 TRBV2 TGTGCCAGCAGTTCTCGACAGGGGACTTACGAGCAGTACTTC CASSSRQGTYEQYF
NA TRBJ1-1 TRBD1 TRBV10-1 TGCGCCAGCAGTACCGGACAGGGAGGTACTGAAGCTTTCTTT CASSTGQGGTEAFF
NA TRBJ2-1 TRBD1 TRBV9 TGTGCCAGCAGCGTAGATAGGACAGGGGGACGAGCAATTGAGCAGTTCTTC CASSVDRTGGRAIEQFF
NA TRBJ1-3 NA TRBV27 TGTGCCAGCAGTTGGGGGGGCTCTGGAAACACCATATATTTT CASSWGGSGNTIYF